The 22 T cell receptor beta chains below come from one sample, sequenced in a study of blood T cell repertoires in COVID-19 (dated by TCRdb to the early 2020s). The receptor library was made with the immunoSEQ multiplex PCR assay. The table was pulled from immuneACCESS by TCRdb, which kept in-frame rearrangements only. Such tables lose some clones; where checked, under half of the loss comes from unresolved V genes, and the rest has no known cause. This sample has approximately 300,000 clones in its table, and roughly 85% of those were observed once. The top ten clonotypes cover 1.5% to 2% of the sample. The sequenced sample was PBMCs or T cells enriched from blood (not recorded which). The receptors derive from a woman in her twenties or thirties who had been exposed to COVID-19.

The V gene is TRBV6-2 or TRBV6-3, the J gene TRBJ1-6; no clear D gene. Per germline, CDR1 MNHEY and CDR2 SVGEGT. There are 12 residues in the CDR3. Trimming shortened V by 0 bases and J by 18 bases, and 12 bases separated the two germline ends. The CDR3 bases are TGTGCCAGCAGTTACTCGAGTGGGGAGGCCCACTTT. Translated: CASSYSSGEAHF.

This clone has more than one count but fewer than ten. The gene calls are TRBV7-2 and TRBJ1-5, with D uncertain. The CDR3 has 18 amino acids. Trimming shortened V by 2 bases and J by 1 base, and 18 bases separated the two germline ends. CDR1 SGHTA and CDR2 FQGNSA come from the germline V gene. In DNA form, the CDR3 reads TGTGCCAGCAGCTTACGGGGAAACCGGGGTTCAAGCAATCAGCCCCAGCATTTT. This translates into CASSLRGNRGSSNQPQHF.

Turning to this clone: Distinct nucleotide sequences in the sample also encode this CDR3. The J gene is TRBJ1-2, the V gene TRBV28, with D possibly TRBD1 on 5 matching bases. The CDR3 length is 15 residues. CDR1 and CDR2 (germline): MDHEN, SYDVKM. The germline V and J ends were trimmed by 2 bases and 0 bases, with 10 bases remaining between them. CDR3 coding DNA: TGTGCCAGCAGTTTAGAAGGAGGGGCTAACTATGGCTACACCTTC. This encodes CASSLEGGANYGYTF.

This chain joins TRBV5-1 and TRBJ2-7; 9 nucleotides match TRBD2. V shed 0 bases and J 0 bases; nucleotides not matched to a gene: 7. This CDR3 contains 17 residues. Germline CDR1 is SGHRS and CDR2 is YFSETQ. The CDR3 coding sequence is TGCGCCAGCAGCTTGGCCCAGCGGGAGGTCTTCTCCTACGAGCAGTACTTC. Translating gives CASSLAQREVFSYEQYF.

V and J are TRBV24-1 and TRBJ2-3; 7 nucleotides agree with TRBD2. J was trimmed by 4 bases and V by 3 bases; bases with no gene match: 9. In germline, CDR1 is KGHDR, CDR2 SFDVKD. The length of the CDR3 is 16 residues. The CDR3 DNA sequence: TGTGCCACCAGTGATCCGACTAGCTTCGGGGCAGATACGCAGTATTTT. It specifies CATSDPTSFGADTQYF.

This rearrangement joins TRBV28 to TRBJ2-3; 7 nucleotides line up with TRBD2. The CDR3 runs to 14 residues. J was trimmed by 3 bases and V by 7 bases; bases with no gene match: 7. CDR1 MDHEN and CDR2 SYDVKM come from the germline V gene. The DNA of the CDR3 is TGTGCCAGCACCGGGAGGATCGGTACAGATACGCAGTATTTT. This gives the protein CASTGRIGTDTQYF.

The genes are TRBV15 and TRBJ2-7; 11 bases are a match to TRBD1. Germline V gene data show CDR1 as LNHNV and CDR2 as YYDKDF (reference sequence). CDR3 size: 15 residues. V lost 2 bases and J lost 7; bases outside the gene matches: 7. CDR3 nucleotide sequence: TGTGCCACCAGCAGAAACTCCGGGACAGGGGGAGAGCAGTACTTC. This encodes CATSRNSGTGGEQYF.

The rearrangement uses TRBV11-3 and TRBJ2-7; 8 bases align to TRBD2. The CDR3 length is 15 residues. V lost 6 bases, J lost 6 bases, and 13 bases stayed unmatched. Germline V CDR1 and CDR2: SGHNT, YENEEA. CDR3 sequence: CASSHSGRGSGEQYF. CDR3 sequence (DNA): TGTGCCAGCAGTCATTCCGGGAGGGGGTCGGGCGAGCAGTACTTC.

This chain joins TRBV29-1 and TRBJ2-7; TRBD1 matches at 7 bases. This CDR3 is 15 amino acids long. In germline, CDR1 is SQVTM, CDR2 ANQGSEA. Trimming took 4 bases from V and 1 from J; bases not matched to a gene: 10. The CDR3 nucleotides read TGCAGCGTTGGACAAACTTACAGGGGATCCTACGAGCAGTACTTC. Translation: CSVGQTYRGSYEQYF.

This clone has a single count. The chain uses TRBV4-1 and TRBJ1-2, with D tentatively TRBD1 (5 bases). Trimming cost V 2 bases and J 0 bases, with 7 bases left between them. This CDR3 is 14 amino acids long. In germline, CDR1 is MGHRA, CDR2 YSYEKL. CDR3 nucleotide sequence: TGCGCCAGCAGCCAACAGGGCGCTAACTATGGCTACACCTTC. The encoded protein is CASSQQGANYGYTF.

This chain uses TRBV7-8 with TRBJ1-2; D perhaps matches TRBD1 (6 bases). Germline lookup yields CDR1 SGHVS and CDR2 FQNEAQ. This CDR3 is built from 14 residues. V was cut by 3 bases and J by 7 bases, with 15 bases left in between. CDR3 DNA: TGTGCCAGCAGCTTCACTCTACAGGGAAGTGGCTACACCTTC. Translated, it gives CASSFTLQGSGYTF.

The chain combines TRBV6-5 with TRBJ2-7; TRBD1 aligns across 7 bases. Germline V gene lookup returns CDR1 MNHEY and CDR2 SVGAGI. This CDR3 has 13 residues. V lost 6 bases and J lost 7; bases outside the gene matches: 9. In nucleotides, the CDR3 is TGTGCCAGCAGACAGGACAGGCCAATGGAGCAGTACTTC. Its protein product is CASRQDRPMEQYF.

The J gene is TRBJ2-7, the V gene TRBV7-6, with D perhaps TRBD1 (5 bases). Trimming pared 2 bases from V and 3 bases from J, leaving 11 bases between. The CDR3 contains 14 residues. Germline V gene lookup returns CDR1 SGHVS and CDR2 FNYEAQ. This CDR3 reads CASSLSTEFYEQYF. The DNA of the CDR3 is TGTGCCAGCAGCTTATCGACAGAATTCTACGAGCAGTACTTC.

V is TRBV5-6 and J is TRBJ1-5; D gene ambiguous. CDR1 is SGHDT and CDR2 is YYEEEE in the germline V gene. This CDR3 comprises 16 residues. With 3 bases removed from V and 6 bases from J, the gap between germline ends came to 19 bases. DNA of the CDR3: TGTGCCAGCAGCTCGGCCGTAGCGGGCGGCAGTCAGCCCCAGCATTTT. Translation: CASSSAVAGGSQPQHF.

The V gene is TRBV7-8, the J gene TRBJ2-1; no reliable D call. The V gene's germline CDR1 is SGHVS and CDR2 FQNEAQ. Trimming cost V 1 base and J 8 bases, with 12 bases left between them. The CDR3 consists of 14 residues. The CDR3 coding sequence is TGTGCCAGCAGCTTAGGACTTCAGCTCGATGAGCAGTTCTTC. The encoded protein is CASSLGLQLDEQFF.

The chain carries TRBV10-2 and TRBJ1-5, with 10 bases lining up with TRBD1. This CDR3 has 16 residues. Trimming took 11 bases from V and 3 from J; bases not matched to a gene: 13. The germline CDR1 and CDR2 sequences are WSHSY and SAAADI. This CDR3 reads CASGTGATFDNQPQHF. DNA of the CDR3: TGCGCCTCCGGGACAGGGGCGACGTTTGACAATCAGCCCCAGCATTTT.

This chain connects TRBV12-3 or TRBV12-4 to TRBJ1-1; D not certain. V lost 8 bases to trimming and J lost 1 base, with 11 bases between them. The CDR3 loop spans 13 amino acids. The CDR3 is CASWTLGNTEAFF. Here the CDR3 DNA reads TGTGCCAGCTGGACTTTGGGGAACACTGAAGCTTTCTTT.

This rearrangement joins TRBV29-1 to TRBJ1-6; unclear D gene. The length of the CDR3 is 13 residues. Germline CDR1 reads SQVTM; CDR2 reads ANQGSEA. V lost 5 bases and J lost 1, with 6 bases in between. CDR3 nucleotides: TGCAGCGTTTCTATTTCCTATAATTCACCCCTCCACTTT. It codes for CSVSISYNSPLHF. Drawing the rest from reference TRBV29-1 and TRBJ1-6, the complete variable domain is SAVISQKPSRDICQRGTSLTIQCQVDSQVTMMFWYRQQPGQSLTLIATANQGSEATYESGFVIDKFPISRPNLTFSTLTVSNMSPEDSSIYLCSVSISYNSPLHFGNGTRLTVT.

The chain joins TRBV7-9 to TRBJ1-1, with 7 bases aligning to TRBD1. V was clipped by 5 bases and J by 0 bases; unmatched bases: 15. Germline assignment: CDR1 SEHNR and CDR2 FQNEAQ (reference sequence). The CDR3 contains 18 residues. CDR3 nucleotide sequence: TGTGCCAGCAGCGATACCGGGACAGTGTCAGGGATGAACACTGAAGCTTTCTTT. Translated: CASSDTGTVSGMNTEAFF.

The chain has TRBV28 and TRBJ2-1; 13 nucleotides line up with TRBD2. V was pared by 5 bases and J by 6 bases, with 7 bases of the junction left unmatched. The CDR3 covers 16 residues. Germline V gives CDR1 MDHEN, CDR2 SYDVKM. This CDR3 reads CASSVTSGGSLNEQFF. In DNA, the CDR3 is TGTGCCAGCAGTGTGACTAGCGGGGGGTCTCTCAATGAGCAGTTCTTC.

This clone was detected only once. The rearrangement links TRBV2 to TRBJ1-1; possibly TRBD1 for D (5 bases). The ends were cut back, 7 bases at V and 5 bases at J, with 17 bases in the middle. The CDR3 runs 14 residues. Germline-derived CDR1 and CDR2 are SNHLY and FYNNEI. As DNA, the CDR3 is TGTGCCAGCACCCCCGAATGGGGGAGGACTGAAGCTTTCTTT. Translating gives CASTPEWGRTEAFF. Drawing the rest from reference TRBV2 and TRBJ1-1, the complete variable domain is EPEVTQTPSHQVTQMGQEVILRCVPISNHLYFYWYRQILGQKVEFLVSFYNNEISEKSEIFDDQFSVERPDGSNFTLKIRSTKLEDSAMYFCASTPEWGRTEAFFGQGTRLTVV.

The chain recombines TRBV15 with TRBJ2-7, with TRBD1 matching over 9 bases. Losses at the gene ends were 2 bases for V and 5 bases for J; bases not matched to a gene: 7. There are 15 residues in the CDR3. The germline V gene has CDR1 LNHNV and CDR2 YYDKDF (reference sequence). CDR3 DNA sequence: TGTGCCACCAGCAGACCTGGACAGGGGTTCAACGAGCAGTACTTC. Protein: CATSRPGQGFNEQYF.